Presented here are 29 T cell receptor beta chains from one specimen sequenced in a study of shared clonotypes between healthy human individuals (dated by TCRdb to 2019 to 2021). Library method: the immunoSEQ multiplex PCR assay. The table was pulled from immuneACCESS by TCRdb, which kept in-frame rearrangements only. Such tables lose some clones; where checked, under half of the loss comes from unresolved V genes, and the rest has no known cause. The sample profile shows approximately 940,000 clones; 60% to 85% of them were found once. The ten largest clones represent 1.5% of the sample. Input material: memory CD4+ T cells sorted from blood. The label giving this sample's cell subset or site can be read as: CD45RA-negative fraction. The source of these receptors is a man between 18 and 29 years old in good health.

The chain is built from TRBV14 and TRBJ2-4, with 7 bases fitting TRBD2. V trimming: 6 bases; J trimming: 0 bases; junction bases outside the gene matches: 5. This CDR3 contains 15 residues. Germline CDR1 SGHDN, CDR2 FVKESK. CDR3: CASSPAGVAKNIQYF. In nucleotides, the CDR3 is TGTGCCAGCAGTCCTGCGGGGGTAGCCAAAAACATTCAGTACTTC.

This chain connects TRBV14 to TRBJ2-7; D unclear. V was trimmed by 2 bases and J by 0 bases, leaving 5 bases between them. The CDR3 has 13 amino acids. Germline CDR1 reads SGHDN; CDR2 reads FVKESK. The CDR3 loop reads CASSQSASYEQYF. CDR3 DNA sequence: TGTGCCAGCAGCCAATCCGCCTCCTACGAGCAGTACTTC.

The chain joins TRBV7-2 to TRBJ2-1; D is ambiguous. V was trimmed by 0 bases and J by 12 bases, leaving 12 bases between them. In germline, CDR1 is SGHTA, CDR2 FQGNSA. The CDR3 runs 13 residues. This CDR3 is CASSLAKLWGQFF. Here the CDR3 DNA reads TGTGCCAGCAGCTTAGCCAAGCTTTGGGGGCAGTTCTTC.

This clone was seen only a few times. The chain carries TRBV4-3 and TRBJ2-5; D gene unclear. Trimming removed 0 bases at V and 7 bases at J, with 12 bases between. Per germline, CDR1 LGHNA and CDR2 YSLEER. The CDR3 contains 14 residues. The CDR3 region is CASSQDPGRGTQYF. The CDR3 nucleotides read TGCGCCAGCAGCCAAGACCCTGGGCGCGGGACCCAGTACTTC.

J is TRBJ2-2 and V is TRBV10-3; maybe TRBD2 (5 bases). The germline CDR1 and CDR2 sequences are ENHRY and SYGVKD. The CDR3 runs 14 residues. Trimming removed 7 bases at V and 7 bases at J, with 16 bases between. The CDR3: CAITGESFGGELFF. The CDR3 region has the DNA TGTGCCATCACCGGGGAGAGTTTTGGCGGGGAGCTGTTTTTT.

V is TRBV10-3 and J is TRBJ2-7; D not resolved. Germline V lookup: CDR1 ENHRY, CDR2 SYGVKD. The CDR3 loop spans 15 amino acids. V was clipped by 4 bases and J by 0 bases, with 13 bases between them. Here the CDR3 reads CAISATATSSYEQYF. The DNA for the CDR3 is TGTGCCATCAGTGCAACAGCGACGAGCTCCTACGAGCAGTACTTC.

This chain connects TRBV6-6 to TRBJ2-3; D unresolved. The CDR3 runs to 16 residues. The V end was cut by 4 bases, the J end by 4 bases, with 18 bases between. Germline V gene data show CDR1 as MNHNY and CDR2 as SVGAGI (reference sequence). CDR3 protein: CASSSYSGLSADTQYF. CDR3 bases: TGTGCCAGCAGTTCATACTCTGGGCTTTCGGCAGATACGCAGTATTTT.

This clone was counted many times. V gene TRBV15 combines with J gene TRBJ1-1, with 7 bases lining up with TRBD1. CDR3 size: 15 residues. The germline V gene encodes CDR1 LNHNV and CDR2 YYDKDF (reference sequence). V lost 0 bases to trimming and J lost 4 bases; unmatched junction nucleotides: 5. Written as DNA, the CDR3 is TGTGCCACCAGCAGAGATCAGGGGGTGAGCACTGAAGCTTTCTTT. It specifies CATSRDQGVSTEAFF.

This sequence joins TRBV11-2 and TRBJ1-2; D unclear. In germline, CDR1 is SGHAT, CDR2 FQNNGV. The CDR3 has 17 residues. Trimming cost V 5 bases and J 2 bases, with 21 bases left between them. Written as DNA, the CDR3 is TGTGCCAGCAGCCCCCCTTGGCATGGAGGGCACAACTATGGCTACACCTTC. It yields the protein CASSPPWHGGHNYGYTF.

This sequence joins TRBV10-2 and TRBJ2-7; D is unclear. This CDR3 has 14 residues. Germline V gene sequence: CDR1 WSHSY, CDR2 SAAADI. Trimming took off 5 bases at V and 0 bases at J, with 11 bases between the two ends. The CDR3 DNA is TGCGCCAGCAGTCCCATCAGGAGCTCCTACGAGCAGTACTTC. This sequence encodes CASSPIRSSYEQYF.

The chain is built from TRBV9 and TRBJ2-1; a weak D match, TRBD1 (5 bases). Germline V gives CDR1 SGDLS, CDR2 YYNGEE. The ends were cut back, 0 bases at V and 6 bases at J, with 16 bases in the middle. The CDR3 runs to 16 residues. In DNA form, the CDR3 reads TGTGCCAGCAGCGTAGGCCTGACACAGGCGTTCAATGAGCAGTTCTTC. Translation gives CASSVGLTQAFNEQFF.

As regards this clone: Germline and junction disagree at one end, which may indicate a read error. The gene calls are TRBV6-5 and TRBJ2-2; D is tentatively TRBD1 or TRBD2 (5 bases each). Germline values: CDR1 MNHEY, CDR2 SVGAGI. CDR3 length equals 12 residues. The CDR3 bases are TGTGCCAGCAGATCAGGGAACCGGGGAGCTGTTTTT. It codes for CASRSGNRGAVF.

The chain carries TRBV9 and TRBJ2-3; maybe TRBD2 (5 bases). The V gene lost 0 bases and the J gene lost 4 bases, with 15 bases spanning the gap. The CDR3 sequence is 16 residues long. Germline V gives CDR1 SGDLS, CDR2 YYNGEE. This CDR3 is CASSVGKGRGPDTQYF. The CDR3 coding sequence is TGTGCCAGCAGCGTAGGGAAAGGGAGAGGCCCAGATACGCAGTATTTT.

The gene calls are TRBV2 and TRBJ1-6, with TRBD1 as a possible D gene (5 bases). The CDR3 runs 16 residues. The germline V and J ends were trimmed by 2 bases and 9 bases, with 17 bases remaining between them. Germline loops: CDR1 SNHLY, CDR2 FYNNEI. The CDR3 spells CASSELSGPEISPLHF. The CDR3 DNA reads TGTGCCAGCAGTGAATTGTCAGGGCCCGAAATTTCACCCCTCCACTTT.

This clone was detected once. This chain uses TRBV5-4 with TRBJ2-1, with 8 bases identical to TRBD1. The CDR3 covers 14 residues. J gave up 4 bases and V 4 bases, and 4 bases lay outside the gene matches. Germline CDR1 is SGHNT and CDR2 is YYREEE (reference sequence). CDR3 DNA: TGTGCCAGCAGCCCCAGGACAGGGTACAATGAGCAGTTCTTC. It encodes CASSPRTGYNEQFF.

This sequence joins TRBV7-9 and TRBJ2-5; no firm D call. The CDR3 totals 14 residues. Trimming removed 1 base from V and 5 bases from J, with 11 bases in between. CDR1 is SEHNR, CDR2 FQNEAQ, per germline (reference sequence). CDR3 nucleotides: TGTGCCAGCAGCTTAGAGACGGTTGCGGAGACCCAGTACTTC. This sequence encodes CASSLETVAETQYF.

V is TRBV19 and J is TRBJ1-2; perhaps TRBD1 as D (5 bases). The CDR3 consists of 14 residues. Trimming cost V 3 bases and J 4 bases, with 12 bases left between them. CDR1 is LNHDA and CDR2 is SQIVND in the germline V gene (reference sequence). CDR3 region: CASSMDTHPYGYTF. In nucleotides, the CDR3 is TGTGCCAGTAGTATGGACACCCACCCCTATGGCTACACCTTC.

The V call is TRBV10-3, the J call TRBJ1-2; the D gene is possibly TRBD1 (6 bases). Germline-derived CDR1 and CDR2 are ENHRY and SYGVKD. Trimming stripped 10 bases from V and 8 bases from J, with 29 bases between. The CDR3 covers 16 residues. The CDR3 loop reads CATAGRPGQTLEGYTF. The CDR3 DNA reads as TGTGCCACCGCCGGGAGGCCCGGACAGACTCTTGAGGGCTACACCTTC.

CDR3 DNA sequence: TGTGCCAGCAGTTCCCTTAAGGCTGAAGCTTTCTTT. Amino acids: CASSSLKAEAFF. This chain links TRBV6-5 with TRBJ1-1; D gene ambiguous. The V end was cut by 4 bases, the J end by 6 bases, with 9 bases between. CDR1 and CDR2 (germline): MNHEY, SVGAGI. The CDR3 loop spans 12 amino acids.

The rearrangement joins TRBV18 to TRBJ1-1; possible D gene TRBD1, 5 bases. CDR1 KGHSH and CDR2 LQKENI come from the germline V gene. The CDR3 covers 14 residues. Trimming took off 0 bases at V and 6 bases at J, with 11 bases between the two ends. The CDR3 region has the DNA TGTGCCAGCTCACCACCGAATGCAGGGCCTGAAGCTTTCTTT. This encodes CASSPPNAGPEAFF.

The rearrangement links TRBV6-1 to TRBJ2-5; D gene uncertain. CDR1 and CDR2 from the germline V gene are MNHNS and SASEGT. With 3 bases removed from V and 5 bases from J, the gap between germline ends came to 13 bases. This CDR3 is 14 amino acids long. For the CDR3, the DNA is TGTGCCAGCAGTGATAAGAAGGGTTTGGAGACCCAGTACTTC. Protein sequence: CASSDKKGLETQYF.

The V call is TRBV5-1, the J call TRBJ2-2, with a weak D call TRBD2 (7 bases). Trimming shortened V by 2 bases and J by 5 bases, and 13 bases separated the two germline ends. Germline loops: CDR1 SGHRS, CDR2 YFSETQ. This CDR3 has 15 amino acids. The CDR3 bases are TGCGCCAGCAGCTTCGCAGGGGACTATACCGGGGAGCTGTTTTTT. Translation gives CASSFAGDYTGELFF.

This clone has more than one count but fewer than ten. The rearrangement joins TRBV7-2 to TRBJ2-2, with D hard to call. This CDR3 region has 14 residues. V was pared by 2 bases and J by 3 bases, with 7 bases between. Germline CDR1 reads SGHTA; CDR2 reads FQGNSA. CDR3 sequence: CASSLLSHTGELFF. CDR3 nucleotide sequence: TGTGCCAGCAGCTTACTCTCACACACCGGGGAGCTGTTTTTT.

V and J are TRBV10-3 and TRBJ1-6; 10 bases are a match to TRBD1. CDR1 and CDR2 from the germline V gene are ENHRY and SYGVKD. This CDR3 has 15 residues. With V trimmed by 6 bases and J by 5 bases, 4 bases remained unmatched. The chain's CDR3 is CAIRPDRGNNSPLHF. In nucleotides, the CDR3 is TGTGCCATCAGGCCGGACAGGGGGAATAATTCACCCCTCCACTTT.

The chain carries TRBV5-1 and TRBJ2-3, with 13 positions matching TRBD2. Trimming removed 4 bases from V and 2 bases from J; junction bases left unmatched: 4. The CDR3 is 16 residues long. The germline V gene encodes CDR1 SGHRS and CDR2 YFSETQ. CDR3 nucleotides: TGCGCCAGCAGCGACGGGACTAGCGGGACCACAGATACGCAGTATTTT. Its protein is CASSDGTSGTTDTQYF.

The chain carries TRBV19 and TRBJ1-5, with a tentative D call TRBD1 (5 bases). This CDR3 spans 13 amino acids. Germline lookup yields CDR1 LNHDA and CDR2 SQIVND (reference sequence). V was trimmed by 5 bases and J by 6 bases, leaving 11 bases between them. The CDR3 region is CASSPLGVQPQHF. The CDR3 DNA is TGTGCCAGTAGTCCCCTGGGGGTTCAGCCCCAGCATTTT.

This clone occurred many times. The chain uses TRBV5-5 and TRBJ2-3; D perhaps matches TRBD2 (6 bases). The V gene's germline CDR1 is SGHKS and CDR2 YYEKEE (reference sequence). The CDR3 loop spans 15 amino acids. V was cut by 1 base and J by 6 bases, with 15 bases left in between. The CDR3: CASSLFGGDADTQYF. Here the CDR3 DNA reads TGTGCCAGCAGCTTGTTTGGCGGGGACGCGGATACGCAGTATTTT.

In regard to this clone: A read error may account for a junction end that differs from germline. V and J are TRBV7-7 and TRBJ2-2; the D is unclear. Germline V gene data show CDR1 as SSHAT and CDR2 as FNYEAQ (reference sequence). This CDR3 is built from 14 residues. The CDR3 nucleotides are TGTGCTAGCAGCCGTCTCCGGGACACCGGGGAGCTGTTTTTT. Its translation is CASSRLRDTGELFF.

Worth noting for this clone: A much larger clone differs by one base, so this may be a read error. This CDR3 is also generated by other DNA sequences in the sample. The rearrangement links TRBV2 to TRBJ2-2; D ambiguous. Germline loops: CDR1 SNHLY, CDR2 FYNNEI. The CDR3 totals 12 residues. The germline V and J ends were trimmed by 1 base and 3 bases, with 0 bases remaining between them. CDR3 region: CASSEDTGELFF. The CDR3 coding sequence is TGTGCCAGCAGTGAAGACACCGGGGAGCTGTTTTTT.